The 16 T cell receptor beta chains below all came from one sample that was sequenced in a study of blood T cell repertoires in COVID-19. Profiling relied on immunoSEQ multiplex PCR, and the TCRdb table lists in-frame clones only, not all of them. This sample carries 200,000 to 300,000 clones, 88% of them seen once, and the ten largest clones take over 2%. Sequenced sample: PBMCs or T cells enriched from blood (not recorded which). All receptors derive from a woman aged 40-49 years with acute COVID-19.

V usage is TRBV9 and J usage is TRBJ2-7; 12 bases match TRBD1. The J segment lost 5 bases and the V segment lost 2 bases, leaving 5 bases of the junction unmatched. Germline CDR1 SGDLS, CDR2 YYNGEE. This CDR3 contains 15 residues. The CDR3 coding sequence is TGTGCCAGCAGCGTGGGGACAGGGGGCCCCCACGAGCAGTACTTC. Translating it yields CASSVGTGGPHEQYF.

V gene TRBV4-1 combines with J gene TRBJ2-5, with D maybe TRBD2 (7 bases). Germline assignment: CDR1 MGHRA and CDR2 YSYEKL. This CDR3 contains 16 residues. Trimming took off 4 bases at V and 5 bases at J, with 20 bases between the two ends. The CDR3 DNA sequence: TGCGCCAGCAGCCCCGCCGGGGGGCGGGGGTTGGAGACCCAGTACTTC. Encoded protein: CASSPAGGRGLETQYF.

The CDR3 protein is CASSQDLVTVYEQYF. As DNA, the CDR3 is TGTGCCAGCAGCCAAGATCTTGTGACAGTTTACGAGCAGTACTTC. The V call is TRBV4-2, the J call TRBJ2-7; possibly TRBD1 for D (5 bases). The V gene's germline CDR1 is LGHNA and CDR2 YNFKEQ. This CDR3 contains 15 residues. Trimming took off 0 bases at V and 4 bases at J, with 13 bases between the two ends.

This rearrangement joins TRBV7-2 to TRBJ2-7; D gene uncertain. CDR3 length equals 14 residues. Germline CDR1 and CDR2: SGHTA and FQGNSA. Trimming stripped 2 bases from V and 1 base from J, with 9 bases between. The CDR3 loop reads CASSLTQVSYEQYF. The DNA for the CDR3 is TGTGCCAGCAGCTTAACGCAGGTGTCCTACGAGCAGTACTTC. Variable domain in full (rest from reference TRBV7-2 and TRBJ2-7): GAGVSQSPSNKVTEKGKDVELRCDPISGHTALYWYRQSLGQGLEFLIYFQGNSAPDKSGLPSDRFSAERTGGSVSTLTIQRTQQEDSAVYLCASSLTQVSYEQYFGPGTRLTVT.

The chain joins TRBV7-2 to TRBJ2-1; the match to TRBD2 covers 10 bases. With V trimmed by 5 bases and J by 5 bases, 9 bases remained unmatched. Germline-derived CDR1 and CDR2 are SGHTA and FQGNSA. This CDR3 region has 16 residues. The CDR3 sequence is CASSQHLLAGNNEQFF. CDR3 in DNA: TGTGCCAGCAGCCAGCACCTACTAGCGGGGAACAATGAGCAGTTCTTC. The whole variable domain, remainder taken from reference TRBV7-2 and TRBJ2-1, is GAGVSQSPSNKVTEKGKDVELRCDPISGHTALYWYRQSLGQGLEFLIYFQGNSAPDKSGLPSDRFSAERTGGSVSTLTIQRTQQEDSAVYLCASSQHLLAGNNEQFFGPGTRLTVL.

The chain is built from TRBV4-3 and TRBJ1-4; possible D gene TRBD1, 6 bases. There are 15 residues in the CDR3. Looked up from germline, CDR1 is LGHNA and CDR2 is YSLEER. V gave up 4 bases and J gave up 8 bases, with 17 bases separating them. CDR3 amino acids: CASSRNRGAEEKLFF. CDR3 bases: TGCGCCAGCAGCCGGAATCGGGGGGCGGAAGAAAAACTGTTTTTT.

V gene TRBV6-5 combines with J gene TRBJ2-7; a weak D match, TRBD1 (6 bases). Trimming cost V 4 bases and J 7 bases, with 20 bases left between them. CDR1 MNHEY and CDR2 SVGAGI come from the germline V gene. The CDR3 extends over 15 amino acids. The CDR3 bases are TGTGCCAGCAGTTTCGACCCCGGGACACCCTTAGAGCAGTACTTC. Its protein product is CASSFDPGTPLEQYF.

This chain connects TRBV3-1 (or the pseudogene TRBV3-2) to TRBJ2-3, with 9 bases matching TRBD2. Germline V CDR1 and CDR2: LGHDT, YNNKEL (reference sequence). V lost 4 bases, J lost 0 bases, and 8 bases stayed unmatched. This CDR3 contains 17 residues. CDR3 DNA: TGTGCCAGCAGCCGACACATACTAGCGGGTAGCACAGATACGCAGTATTTT. This codes for CASSRHILAGSTDTQYF.

This chain joins TRBV5-1 and TRBJ1-5, with 9 bases fitting TRBD1. The length of the CDR3 is 16 residues. Looked up from germline, CDR1 is SGHRS and CDR2 is YFSETQ. The J segment lost 6 bases and the V segment lost 0 bases, leaving 7 bases of the junction unmatched. CDR3 residues: CASSLAELTGGQPQHF. The CDR3 nucleotides are TGCGCCAGCAGCTTGGCCGAGTTGACAGGGGGTCAGCCCCAGCATTTT.

The chain couples TRBV27 to TRBJ2-2, with unresolved D. Trimming shortened V by 8 bases and J by 4 bases, and 8 bases separated the two germline ends. CDR1 is MNHEY and CDR2 is SMNVEV in the germline V gene (reference sequence). The length of the CDR3 is 12 residues. In nucleotides, the CDR3 is TGTGCCAGCCGTACATCCACCGGGGAGCTGTTTTTT. Translation: CASRTSTGELFF.

This clone was recorded a few times. The rearrangement joins TRBV4-1 to TRBJ2-3; D is perhaps TRBD1 (5 bases). Per germline, CDR1 MGHRA and CDR2 YSYEKL. The germline V and J ends were trimmed by 1 base and 1 base, with 15 bases remaining between them. CDR3 length: 17 residues. DNA for the CDR3: TGCGCCAGCAGCCAAGCCGCAGGCAGGGTACGCACAGATACGCAGTATTTT. This codes for CASSQAAGRVRTDTQYF.

The chain couples TRBV5-1 to TRBJ1-4; tentatively, D is TRBD1 (6 bases). CDR3 length: 15 residues. Germline assignment: CDR1 SGHRS and CDR2 YFSETQ. The germline V and J ends were trimmed by 2 bases and 7 bases, with 15 bases remaining between them. The CDR3 is CASSLGGTGSEKLFF. CDR3 nucleotides: TGCGCCAGCAGCTTAGGGGGTACAGGGAGTGAAAAACTGTTTTTT. The full variable domain, completed using reference TRBV5-1 and TRBJ1-4, is KAGVTQTPRYLIKTRGQQVTLSCSPISGHRSVSWYQQTPGQGLQFLFEYFSETQRNKGNFPGRFSGRQFSNSRSEMNVSTLELGDSALYLCASSLGGTGSEKLFFGSGTQLSVL.

V is TRBV10-1 and J is TRBJ2-5; 9 bases line up with TRBD1. V was clipped by 1 base and J by 5 bases; unmatched bases: 8. The CDR3 totals 16 residues. CDR1 and CDR2 from the germline V gene are WNHNN and SYGVQD (reference sequence). This CDR3 is CASSEFGQGPGETQYF. CDR3 in DNA: TGCGCCAGCAGTGAGTTCGGACAGGGGCCGGGGGAGACCCAGTACTTC.

The chain couples TRBV18 to TRBJ1-2, with 8 positions matching TRBD1. The length of the CDR3 is 14 residues. The trim removed 3 bases at V and 8 bases at J, leaving 8 bases unmatched. Looked up from germline, CDR1 is KGHSH and CDR2 is LQKENI. As DNA, the CDR3 is TGTGCCAGCTCACCCATGGACAGGGTCGAAGGCTACACCTTC. Protein sequence: CASSPMDRVEGYTF.

CDR3 residues: CASSDSMKPRAAENSPLHF. CDR3 DNA: TGTGCCAGCAGTGACTCGATGAAACCCAGGGCGGCGGAAAATTCACCCCTCCACTTT. The chain recombines TRBV6-4 with TRBJ1-6, with D possibly matching TRBD1 (5 bases). CDR3 length: 19 residues. V lost 0 bases to trimming and J lost 7 bases, with 22 bases between them. CDR1 and CDR2 (germline): MRHNA, SNTAGT.

This sequence joins TRBV5-4 and TRBJ1-6; D may be TRBD1 (5 bases). In germline, CDR1 is SGHNT, CDR2 YYREEE (reference sequence). Trimming removed 7 bases from V and 5 bases from J, with 13 bases in between. The CDR3 extends over 14 amino acids. The CDR3 region has the DNA TGTGCCAGCGCGACAGCAAATAATAATTCACCCCTCCACTTT. Translation: CASATANNNSPLHF.